A selection of T cell receptor beta chains follows, all from one sample in a study of siplizumab effects on memory and regulatory T cells. TCRdb keeps only in-frame clones here, not all; method: immunoSEQ multiplex PCR. The sample includes about 120,000 clones, about 94% of them seen just once. Sequenced material: non-Treg CD4+ T cells sorted from blood. These receptors all stem from a human donor in good health. Each CDR3 is given with its conserved first and last residue. D genes are given only for firm matches. Expanded clones get a size class; other rows say once, few or many, or leave the size out.

V gene: TRBV19; D gene: TRBD1; J gene: TRBJ1-1; clone size: once; CDR3 DNA: TGTGCCAGTAGTCCACGACCGGGACAGGTTGACACTGAAGCTTTCTTT; CDR3 protein: CASSPRPGQVDTEAFF
V gene: TRBV11-2; D gene: .; J gene: TRBJ2-3; clone size: .; CDR3 DNA: TGTGCCAGCAGCCCCATGCTAGGGAACACAGATACGCAGTATTTT; CDR3 protein: CASSPMLGNTDTQYF
V gene: TRBV6-5; D gene: TRBD1; J gene: TRBJ1-2; clone size: .; CDR3 DNA: TGTGCCAGCAGTTACTCTGGGACAGGCCCTTCCCATGGCTACACCTTC; CDR3 protein: CASSYSGTGPSHGYTF
V gene: TRBV7-3; D gene: .; J gene: TRBJ2-1; clone size: .; CDR3 DNA: TGTGCCAGCAGCTTTGGGGGAGCACGCAATGAGCAGTTCTTC; CDR3 protein: CASSFGGARNEQFF
V gene: TRBV6-6; D gene: .; J gene: TRBJ1-1; clone size: .; CDR3 DNA: TGTGCCAGCAGTTACAATCTGAGGGGGGTCACTGAAGCTTTCTTT; CDR3 protein: CASSYNLRGVTEAFF
V gene: TRBV7-2; D gene: .; J gene: TRBJ2-5; clone size: .; CDR3 DNA: TGTGCCAGCAGCTTATTGAGTTTAGGGGAGACCCAGTACTTC; CDR3 protein: CASSLLSLGETQYF
V gene: TRBV5-4; D gene: .; J gene: TRBJ1-5; clone size: .; CDR3 DNA: TGTGCCAGCAGCTTGGCAGGGGATAGCAATCAGCCCCAGCATTTT; CDR3 protein: CASSLAGDSNQPQHF
V gene: TRBV4-2; D gene: .; J gene: TRBJ2-2; clone size: few; CDR3 DNA: TGTGCCAGCAGCCGGCCGGGTGGTGGGAACACCGGGGAGCTGTTTTTT; CDR3 protein: CASSRPGGGNTGELFF
V gene: TRBV29-1; D gene: .; J gene: TRBJ1-2; clone size: .; CDR3 DNA: TGCAGCGTTGATATCGACAGTTCCCATGGCTACACCTTC; CDR3 protein: CSVDIDSSHGYTF
V gene: TRBV10-3; D gene: .; J gene: TRBJ1-2; clone size: .; CDR3 DNA: TGTGCCATCCTGGATGAGGGGGAAGGCTACACCTTC; CDR3 protein: CAILDEGEGYTF
V gene: TRBV19; D gene: .; J gene: TRBJ2-5; clone size: .; CDR3 DNA: TGTGCCAGTAGTACTAGCGATCGGGAGACCCAGTACTTC; CDR3 protein: CASSTSDRETQYF
V gene: TRBV19; D gene: .; J gene: TRBJ2-1; clone size: .; CDR3 DNA: TGTGCCAGTAGTATCCGTGTTAGCCGCGAGCATGAGCAGTTCTTC; CDR3 protein: CASSIRVSREHEQFF
V gene: TRBV19; D gene: .; J gene: TRBJ2-5; clone size: .; CDR3 DNA: TGTGCCAGTAGTATAGCAGAGACCCAGTACTTC; CDR3 protein: CASSIAETQYF
V gene: TRBV6-4; D gene: TRBD1; J gene: TRBJ2-7; clone size: .; CDR3 DNA: TGTGCCAGCAGCGCCGGGACAGGCCCCTACGAGCAGTACTTC; CDR3 protein: CASSAGTGPYEQYF
V gene: TRBV6-6; D gene: .; J gene: TRBJ1-2; clone size: .; CDR3 DNA: TGTGCCAGCAGTTATGGGGTTAAAGACTATGGCTACACCTTC; CDR3 protein: CASSYGVKDYGYTF
V gene: TRBV6-5; D gene: .; J gene: TRBJ2-7; clone size: .; CDR3 DNA: TGTGCCAGCACTTTAGCTCCGGGGATAGCCTACGAGCAGTACTTC; CDR3 protein: CASTLAPGIAYEQYF
V gene: TRBV11-1; D gene: .; J gene: TRBJ1-1; clone size: .; CDR3 DNA: TGTGCCAGCAGCGTCAAGGAGAACACTGAAGCTTTCTTT; CDR3 protein: CASSVKENTEAFF
V gene: TRBV23-1; D gene: TRBD1; J gene: TRBJ1-5; clone size: few; CDR3 DNA: TGCGCCAGCAGCCAAAGACAGGGTCGGCCCCAGCATTTT; CDR3 protein: CASSQRQGRPQHF
V gene: TRBV11-3; D gene: .; J gene: TRBJ1-6; clone size: .; CDR3 DNA: TGTGCCAGCAGCTTAGCTCCGGGGGACTCCCTCCACTTT; CDR3 protein: CASSLAPGDSLHF
V gene: TRBV6-5; D gene: .; J gene: TRBJ2-5; clone size: .; CDR3 DNA: TGTGCCAGCAGTTACCTATCACAAGAGACCCAGTACTTC; CDR3 protein: CASSYLSQETQYF
V gene: TRBV5-4; D gene: .; J gene: TRBJ1-3; clone size: .; CDR3 DNA: TGTGCCAGCAGCTTGGCGAGCTCTGGAAACACCATATATTTT; CDR3 protein: CASSLASSGNTIYF
V gene: TRBV5-1; D gene: .; J gene: TRBJ1-2; clone size: .; CDR3 DNA: TGCGCCAGCAGCTTGGTCCCTCGAACCGTAGCTAACTATGGCTACACCTTC; CDR3 protein: CASSLVPRTVANYGYTF
V gene: TRBV6-6; D gene: TRBD2; J gene: TRBJ2-7; clone size: .; CDR3 DNA: TGTGCCAGCACCGAAAGAGCGGGAAGTTACGAGCAGTACTTC; CDR3 protein: CASTERAGSYEQYF
V gene: TRBV5-6; D gene: .; J gene: TRBJ1-3; clone size: .; CDR3 DNA: TGTGCCAGCAGCCCCATAGAGGGCCGGCGTCAGCACTCTGGAAACACCATATATTTT; CDR3 protein: CASSPIEGRRQHSGNTIYF
V gene: TRBV5-1; D gene: .; J gene: TRBJ2-7; clone size: .; CDR3 DNA: TGCGCCAGCAGGATGAGGGACGGATACGAGCAGTACTTC; CDR3 protein: CASRMRDGYEQYF
V gene: TRBV6-5; D gene: .; J gene: TRBJ1-3; clone size: .; CDR3 DNA: TGTGCCAGCAGTGGGCAGCGTTCAGGAAACACCATATATTTT; CDR3 protein: CASSGQRSGNTIYF
V gene: TRBV18; D gene: TRBD1; J gene: TRBJ2-7; clone size: .; CDR3 DNA: TGTGCCAGCTCACCTCGACAGGGGGCCTACGAGCAGTACTTC; CDR3 protein: CASSPRQGAYEQYF
V gene: TRBV19; D gene: .; J gene: TRBJ2-1; clone size: once; CDR3 DNA: TGTGCCAGTAGTATTCCTTATCATGAGCAGTTCTTC; CDR3 protein: CASSIPYHEQFF
V gene: TRBV2; D gene: .; J gene: TRBJ1-1; clone size: few; CDR3 DNA: TGTGCCCTACGGGATGCTTTCTTT; CDR3 protein: CALRDAFF
V gene: TRBV7-6; D gene: .; J gene: TRBJ1-1; clone size: .; CDR3 DNA: TGTGCCAGCAGCTCCACAGCAGCGGGAGGCACTGAAGCTTTCTTT; CDR3 protein: CASSSTAAGGTEAFF
V gene: TRBV29-1; D gene: TRBD1; J gene: TRBJ1-1; clone size: .; CDR3 DNA: TGCAGCGGCACCAGGGGGCAGGGGACTGAAGCTTTCTTT; CDR3 protein: CSGTRGQGTEAFF
V gene: TRBV19; D gene: .; J gene: TRBJ1-2; clone size: .; CDR3 DNA: TGTGCCAGTAGTATCCGCGGGGGGATTGGCGGCTACACCTTC; CDR3 protein: CASSIRGGIGGYTF
V gene: TRBV12-5; D gene: .; J gene: TRBJ2-1; clone size: .; CDR3 DNA: TGTGCTAGTGGTTTAGGGGAGACCTACAATGAGCAGTTCTTC; CDR3 protein: CASGLGETYNEQFF
V gene: TRBV2; D gene: .; J gene: TRBJ1-5; clone size: .; CDR3 DNA: TGTGCCAGCGGGGGCCAGGGCGTTCGGAATCAGCCCCAGCATTTT; CDR3 protein: CASGGQGVRNQPQHF
V gene: TRBV7-9; D gene: TRBD1; J gene: TRBJ2-2; clone size: once; CDR3 DNA: TGTGCCAGCAGGTTCATGGGCCGGGGACAGGAGAACACCGGGGAGCTGTTTTTT; CDR3 protein: CASRFMGRGQENTGELFF
V gene: TRBV29-1; D gene: .; J gene: TRBJ1-2; clone size: .; CDR3 DNA: TGCAGCGTTGGAGTACGGGGGGATGGCTACACCTTC; CDR3 protein: CSVGVRGDGYTF
V gene: TRBV5-4; D gene: .; J gene: TRBJ2-3; clone size: .; CDR3 DNA: TGTGCCAGCAGCACCCCGGGGTATACGCAGTATTTT; CDR3 protein: CASSTPGYTQYF
V gene: TRBV12-5; D gene: TRBD1; J gene: TRBJ1-5; clone size: .; CDR3 DNA: TGTGCTAGTGGGAGGACAGGGCATCAGCCCCAGCATTTT; CDR3 protein: CASGRTGHQPQHF
V gene: TRBV19; D gene: .; J gene: TRBJ2-7; clone size: .; CDR3 DNA: TGTGCCAGTAGTTCCGCCTACGAGCAGTACTTC; CDR3 protein: CASSSAYEQYF
V gene: TRBV6-6; D gene: TRBD1; J gene: TRBJ2-7; clone size: .; CDR3 DNA: TGTGCCAGCAGTTACTTGGGACAGGGCTACGAGCAGTACTTC; CDR3 protein: CASSYLGQGYEQYF
V gene: TRBV6-5; D gene: .; J gene: TRBJ2-7; clone size: .; CDR3 DNA: TGTGCCAGCAGCCCCCCCCACATTCGCCACGAGCAGTACTTC; CDR3 protein: CASSPPHIRHEQYF
V gene: TRBV7-9; D gene: TRBD1; J gene: TRBJ1-2; clone size: .; CDR3 DNA: TGTGCCAGCAGCTCAATCGGGACAGGGTTGTATGGCTACACCTTC; CDR3 protein: CASSSIGTGLYGYTF
V gene: TRBV5-1; D gene: .; J gene: TRBJ1-3; clone size: .; CDR3 DNA: TGCGCCAGCAGCTTGGAGCCGGGCGGGAGCTCTGGAAACACCATATATTTT; CDR3 protein: CASSLEPGGSSGNTIYF
V gene: TRBV19; D gene: TRBD2; J gene: TRBJ2-2; clone size: once; CDR3 DNA: TGTGCCAGTAGTACTAGCGGGGTGAACACCGGGGAGCTGTTTTTT; CDR3 protein: CASSTSGVNTGELFF
V gene: TRBV4-1; D gene: .; J gene: TRBJ2-3; clone size: .; CDR3 DNA: TGCGCCAGCAGCCAAGTTATCCTCCCGAGGGGAGATACGCAGTATTTT; CDR3 protein: CASSQVILPRGDTQYF
V gene: TRBV7-9; D gene: .; J gene: TRBJ1-5; clone size: few; CDR3 DNA: TGTGCCAGCAGCTGGGGGGGCTTTAGCAATCAGCCCCAGCATTTT; CDR3 protein: CASSWGGFSNQPQHF
V gene: TRBV9; D gene: .; J gene: TRBJ2-3; clone size: .; CDR3 DNA: TGTGCCAGCAGCGTAGACGTTACCAGCACAGATACGCAGTATTTT; CDR3 protein: CASSVDVTSTDTQYF
V gene: TRBV6-5; D gene: .; J gene: TRBJ1-2; clone size: .; CDR3 DNA: TGTGCCAGCAGTCTTAACTATGGCTACACCTTC; CDR3 protein: CASSLNYGYTF
V gene: TRBV6-5; D gene: TRBD1; J gene: TRBJ2-7; clone size: .; CDR3 DNA: TGTGCCAGCAGGGGGGGACAGGGCTACGAGCAGTACTTC; CDR3 protein: CASRGGQGYEQYF
V gene: TRBV6-5; D gene: .; J gene: TRBJ1-2; clone size: .; CDR3 DNA: TGTGCCAGCAGCGAACAGAACTATGGCTACACCTTC; CDR3 protein: CASSEQNYGYTF
V gene: TRBV6-5; D gene: TRBD1; J gene: TRBJ1-1; clone size: .; CDR3 DNA: TGTGCCAGCAGTTTCGGACAGGGGAGCACTGAAGCTTTCTTT; CDR3 protein: CASSFGQGSTEAFF
V gene: TRBV7-9; D gene: TRBD2; J gene: TRBJ2-7; clone size: .; CDR3 DNA: TGTGCCAGCAGCTTCGGTTGGGGCGGGAGCTTCTACGAGCAGTACTTC; CDR3 protein: CASSFGWGGSFYEQYF
V gene: TRBV7-8; D gene: .; J gene: TRBJ1-2; clone size: once; CDR3 DNA: TGTGCCAGCAGCCCGGGCGGGGCGAGAAACTATGGCTACACCTTC; CDR3 protein: CASSPGGARNYGYTF
V gene: TRBV7-9; D gene: TRBD2; J gene: TRBJ2-5; clone size: .; CDR3 DNA: TGTGCCAGCAGCTTAGAGGGACTAGCGGGCGAGACCCAGTACTTC; CDR3 protein: CASSLEGLAGETQYF
V gene: TRBV27; D gene: .; J gene: TRBJ1-1; clone size: .; CDR3 DNA: TGTGCCAGCAGTGTCACGAGGCTGGGGAACACTGAAGCTTTCTTT; CDR3 protein: CASSVTRLGNTEAFF
V gene: TRBV7-9; D gene: TRBD1; J gene: TRBJ1-1; clone size: .; CDR3 DNA: TGTGCCAGCAGCTTACGGGGACAGGCGAACACTGAAGCTTTCTTT; CDR3 protein: CASSLRGQANTEAFF
V gene: TRBV10-2; D gene: .; J gene: TRBJ2-5; clone size: .; CDR3 DNA: TGCGCCAGCGCCTCCTTGGAGACCCAGTACTTC; CDR3 protein: CASASLETQYF
V gene: TRBV5-1; D gene: .; J gene: TRBJ2-7; clone size: .; CDR3 DNA: TGCGCCAGCAGCCCCCTAGGGAGCTCCTACGAGCAGTACTTC; CDR3 protein: CASSPLGSSYEQYF
V gene: TRBV6-6; D gene: TRBD1; J gene: TRBJ2-7; clone size: .; CDR3 DNA: TGTGCCAGCAGTTACGCAGGGGGACCCTACGAGCAGTACTTC; CDR3 protein: CASSYAGGPYEQYF